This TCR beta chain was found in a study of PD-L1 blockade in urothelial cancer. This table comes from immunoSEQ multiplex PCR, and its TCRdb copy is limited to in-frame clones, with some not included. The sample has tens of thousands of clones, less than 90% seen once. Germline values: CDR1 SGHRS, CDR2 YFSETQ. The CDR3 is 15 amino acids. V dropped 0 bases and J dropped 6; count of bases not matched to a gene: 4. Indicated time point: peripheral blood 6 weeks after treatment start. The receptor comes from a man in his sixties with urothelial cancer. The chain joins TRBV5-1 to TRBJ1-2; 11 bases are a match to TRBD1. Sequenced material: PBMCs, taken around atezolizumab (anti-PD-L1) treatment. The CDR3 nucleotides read TGCGCCAGCAGCTTGGGGACAGGGGGCGCGAATGGCTACACCTTC. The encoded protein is CASSLGTGGANGYTF.